The clone carrying this T cell receptor beta chain came up many times. This sample was included in a study of low-dose radiotherapy and immunotherapy resistance in tumors. About the study: For Cohort 1, fractions of 0.5 Gy were given every 2 weeks, reaching 6.5 Gy overall.

The V gene end was trimmed by 6 bases and the J gene end by 9 bases; junction bases not matched to a gene: 3. This CDR3 comprises 13 residues. Germline lookup yields CDR1 MNHNY and CDR2 SVGAGI (reference sequence). Described time point: after trial treatment. The treatment was: LDRT plus nivolumab, ipilimumab, low-dose cyclophosphamide and aspirin (RACIN trial). TRAV- and TRBV-specific primers, spanning alpha and beta chains, primed first-strand cDNA. With a constant-region primer and a V-primer adapter, TCRs were subjected to roughly 18 PCR cycles of amplification. TCRdb processed the reads anew with MiXCR; each CDR3 protein has one entry. Of about 39,000 distinct CDR3 sequences in the sample, about a fifth are singletons; the top ten hold roughly 8.3%.

The genes are TRBV6-6 and TRBJ1-6; 9 bases align to TRBD1. The sample here was PBMCs, taken after low-dose radiotherapy plus immunotherapy. The TCR originated in a female donor with ovarian cancer. The CDR3 protein is CASSRDRASPLHF. CDR3 nucleotides: TGTGCCAGCAGCCGGGACAGGGCTTCACCCCTCCACTTT.